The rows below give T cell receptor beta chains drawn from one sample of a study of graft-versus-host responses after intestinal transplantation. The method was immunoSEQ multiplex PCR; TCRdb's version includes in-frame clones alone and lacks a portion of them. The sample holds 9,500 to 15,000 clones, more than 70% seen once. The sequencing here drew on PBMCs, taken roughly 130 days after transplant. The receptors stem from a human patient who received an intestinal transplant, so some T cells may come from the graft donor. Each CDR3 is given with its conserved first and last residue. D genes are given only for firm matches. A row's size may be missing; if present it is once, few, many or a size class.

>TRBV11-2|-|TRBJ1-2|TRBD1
TGTGCCAGCAGCTTAGGGACAGGGTGGAACTATGGCTACACCTTC
CASSLGTGWNYGYTF
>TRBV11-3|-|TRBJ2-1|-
TGTGCCAGCAGCTTAGACCCCCCAGAGCAGTTCTTC
CASSLDPPEQFF
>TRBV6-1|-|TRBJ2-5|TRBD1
TGTGCCAGCATTCAAGGGGGCAGGGGGCAAGAGACCCAGTACTTC
CASIQGGRGQETQYF
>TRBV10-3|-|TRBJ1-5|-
TGTGCCATCAGTGAAAAGGGTAGCAATCAGCCCCAGCATTTT
CAISEKGSNQPQHF
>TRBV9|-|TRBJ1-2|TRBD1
TGTGCCAGCAGCGTAGAAGGACAGGTGGGAGGCTACACCTTC
CASSVEGQVGGYTF
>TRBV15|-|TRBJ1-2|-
TGTGCCACCAGCAGAGACAACTATGGCTACACCTTC
CATSRDNYGYTF
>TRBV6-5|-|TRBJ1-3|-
TGTGCCAGCAGTTACGACGTGACGTCGGGAAACACCATATATTTT
CASSYDVTSGNTIYF
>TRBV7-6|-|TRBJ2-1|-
TGTGCCAGCAGCTTAGCATCACTCCGAAGGGGGTTCTACAATGAGCAGTTCTTC
CASSLASLRRGFYNEQFF
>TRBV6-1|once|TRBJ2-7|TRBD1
TGTGCCAGCAGTACCGGGACAGGGACTTACGAGCAGTACTTC
CASSTGTGTYEQYF
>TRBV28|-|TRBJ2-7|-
TGTGCCACCTTGGGGGCGGCCGGGACTCAGACCTACGAGCAGTACTTC
CATLGAAGTQTYEQYF
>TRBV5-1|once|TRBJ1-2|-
TGCGCCAGCAGCTTGGAGGGCGGGGCGGATGGCTACACCTTC
CASSLEGGADGYTF
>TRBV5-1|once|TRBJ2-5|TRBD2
TGCGCCAGCAGCTTGCGGGGACTAGCGGGAGGGCAAGAGACCCAGTACTTC
CASSLRGLAGGQETQYF
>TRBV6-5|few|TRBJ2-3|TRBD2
TGTGCCAGCAGTTACTCGGCGGGAGGAGCGACAGATACGCAGTATTTT
CASSYSAGGATDTQYF
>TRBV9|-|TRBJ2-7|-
TGTGCCAGCAGCCTTACGATAGGGGAGCAGTACTTC
CASSLTIGEQYF
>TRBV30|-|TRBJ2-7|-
TGTGCCTGGAGTGTACGTACGCCGCCCGACGAGCAGTACTTC
CAWSVRTPPDEQYF
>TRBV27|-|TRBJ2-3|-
TGTGCCATCAGCCCGTCCTGGGATAGTACGCAGTATTTT
CAISPSWDSTQYF
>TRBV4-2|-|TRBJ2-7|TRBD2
TGTGCCAGCAGCCTAGGGACTAGCGGGTCACCGAGCTCCTACGAGCAGTACTTC
CASSLGTSGSPSSYEQYF
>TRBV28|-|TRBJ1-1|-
TGTGCCAGCAGTTTATTCAGAGCTATGAACACTGAAGCTTTCTTT
CASSLFRAMNTEAFF
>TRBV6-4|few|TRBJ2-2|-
TGTGCCAGCAGTGAGACTAGCACCGGGGAGCTGTTTTTT
CASSETSTGELFF
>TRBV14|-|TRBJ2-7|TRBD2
TGTGCCAGCAGCCAAGGAAAGAGGACTAGCGGGACGGGGGAGCAGTACTTC
CASSQGKRTSGTGEQYF
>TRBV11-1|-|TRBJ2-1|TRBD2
TGTGCCAGCAGCCAAGATAGCGGGGGGGCCAATGAGCAGTTCTTC
CASSQDSGGANEQFF
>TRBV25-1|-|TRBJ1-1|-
TGTGCCAGCAGTGAGAACACTGAAGCTTTCTTT
CASSENTEAFF
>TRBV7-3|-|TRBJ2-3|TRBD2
TGTGCCAGCAGTTACGGACTAGCGGGAGTCGCAGATACGCAGTATTTT
CASSYGLAGVADTQYF
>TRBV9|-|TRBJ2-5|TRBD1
TGTGCCAGCAGCGTAGCGGGACAGGTTGGAGAGACCCAGTACTTC
CASSVAGQVGETQYF
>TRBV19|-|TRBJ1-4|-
TGTGCCAGTAGTATCGGGCCGCGTCAGGGAAATGAAAAACTGTTTTTT
CASSIGPRQGNEKLFF
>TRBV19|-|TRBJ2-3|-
TGTGCCAGTAGTAATGCGAGGGGCACAGATACGCAGTATTTT
CASSNARGTDTQYF
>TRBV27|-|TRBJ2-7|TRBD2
TGTGCCAGCAGTATACCCTCTAGCGGGAGTAACGAGCAGTACTTC
CASSIPSSGSNEQYF
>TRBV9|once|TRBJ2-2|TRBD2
TGTGCCAGCAGCGTAGGGACTAGCGGAAACACCGGGGAGCTGTTTTTT
CASSVGTSGNTGELFF
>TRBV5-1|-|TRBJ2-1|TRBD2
TGCGCCAGCAGCTCGTCTAGCGGGAGTGGCGGGTACAATGAGCAGTTCTTC
CASSSSSGSGGYNEQFF
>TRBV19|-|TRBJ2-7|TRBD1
TGTGCCAGTAGTTTTGGGACAGGGTCCTACGAGCAGTACTTC
CASSFGTGSYEQYF
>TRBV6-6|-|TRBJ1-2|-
TGTGCCAGCTTACTTACACTCCGCTATGGCTACACCTTC
CASLLTLRYGYTF
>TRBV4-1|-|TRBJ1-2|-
TGCGCCAGCAGCCAGGTTCCTGGACACCATTTGTTGACCTATGGCTACACCTTC
CASSQVPGHHLLTYGYTF
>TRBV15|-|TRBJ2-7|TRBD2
TGTGCCACCAGCACCAGGACTAGCGAAGACGAGCAGTACTTC
CATSTRTSEDEQYF
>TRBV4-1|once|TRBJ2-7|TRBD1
TGCGCCAGCAGCCGAGGGACAGGGGGCGGCTACGAGCAGTACTTC
CASSRGTGGGYEQYF
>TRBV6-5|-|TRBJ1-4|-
TGTGCCAGCAGTTACAATCAGGGGCTCGCTGAAAAACTGTTTTTT
CASSYNQGLAEKLFF
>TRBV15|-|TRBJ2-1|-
TGTGCCACCAGCAGAGATCCGGGGGTGTACAATGAGCAGTTCTTC
CATSRDPGVYNEQFF
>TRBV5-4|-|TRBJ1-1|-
TGTGCCAGCAGCTTGGGGCAGGGCCGACACGATACTGAAGCTTTCTTT
CASSLGQGRHDTEAFF
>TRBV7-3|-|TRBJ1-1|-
TGTGCCAGCAGCTTAACAGGGGGCACTGAAGCTTTCTTT
CASSLTGGTEAFF
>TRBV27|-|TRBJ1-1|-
TGTGCCAGCAGGGTTGGGAACACTGAAGCTTTCTTT
CASRVGNTEAFF
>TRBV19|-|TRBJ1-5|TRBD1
TGTGCCAGCGGACAGGGGAATCAGCCCCAGCATTTT
CASGQGNQPQHF
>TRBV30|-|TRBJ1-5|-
TGTGCCTGGAGTCGACAGTTTGGTCAGCCCCAGCATTTT
CAWSRQFGQPQHF
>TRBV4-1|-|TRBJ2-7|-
TGCGCCAGCAGCCCGAGTATAGCGTGGGAGCAGTACTTC
CASSPSIAWEQYF
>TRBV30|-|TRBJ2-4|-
TGTGCCTGGAGTGCAGGGGCCAAAAACATTCAGTACTTC
CAWSAGAKNIQYF
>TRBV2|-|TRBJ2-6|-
TGTGCCAGCAGTGCGGAGCAAACTGGGGCCAACGTCCTGACTTTC
CASSAEQTGANVLTF
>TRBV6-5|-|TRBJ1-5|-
TGTGCCAGCAGTCCCGGACACCTACTGAATCAGCCCCAGCATTTT
CASSPGHLLNQPQHF
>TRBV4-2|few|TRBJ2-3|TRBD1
TGTGCCAGCAGCCAGGTGGTAGGGACAGGGGCAGATACGCAGTATTTT
CASSQVVGTGADTQYF
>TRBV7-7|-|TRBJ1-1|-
TGTGCCAGCAGCAGCGTAGGGCGGGAAGCTTTCTTT
CASSSVGREAFF
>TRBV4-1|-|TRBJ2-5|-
TGCGCCAGCAGCCAAGGTGTGGGGAACGGGGAGGGGGCAGAGACCCAGTACTTC
CASSQGVGNGEGAETQYF
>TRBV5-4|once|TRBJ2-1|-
TGTGCCAGCAGTAATCTACGGGGGAGCTCCTACAATGAGCAGTTCTTC
CASSNLRGSSYNEQFF
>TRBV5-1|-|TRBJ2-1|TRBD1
TGCGCCAGCAGCTTTACAGGGGGAGACTACAATGAGCAGTTCTTC
CASSFTGGDYNEQFF
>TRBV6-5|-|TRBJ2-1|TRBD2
TGTGCCAGCAGGATAGCGGGGATCTACAATGAGCAGTTCTTC
CASRIAGIYNEQFF
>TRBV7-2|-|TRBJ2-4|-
TGTGCCAGCAGCTCTAGCGCCGGCGAAAACATTCAGTACTTC
CASSSSAGENIQYF
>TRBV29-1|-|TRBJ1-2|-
TGCAGCGTTGAATTGGCAGGGTATGGTATCTATGGCTACACCTTC
CSVELAGYGIYGYTF
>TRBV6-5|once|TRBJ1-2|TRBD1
TGTGCCAGCAGCTCCGGGACAGGGGGAAACTATGGCTACACCTTC
CASSSGTGGNYGYTF